Sequencing of this T cell receptor beta chain was carried out in a study of T cell responses to AZD1222 COVID-19 vaccine. For the study at large: Both about-4-week and about-12-week second-dose recipients were combined.

Profiling relied on immunoSEQ multiplex PCR, and the TCRdb table lists in-frame clones only, not all of them. The top ten hold over 7.5% of the sample, which has about 130,000 clones, about 92% seen once. With 5 bases clipped from V and 2 bases from J, the junction kept 7 bases outside the gene matches. In germline, CDR1 is SGHAT, CDR2 FQNNGV. CDR3 length: 16 amino acids. The material was peripheral blood, obtained on day 0 of AZD1222 vaccination. The chain couples TRBV11-2 to TRBJ2-2, with TRBD2 matching over 8 bases. The sequence was collected from an adult in good health. CDR3 sequence (DNA): TGTGCCAGCAGCCGGGGACTAGGGTCCAACACCGGGGAGCTGTTTTTT. Translating gives CASSRGLGSNTGELFF.